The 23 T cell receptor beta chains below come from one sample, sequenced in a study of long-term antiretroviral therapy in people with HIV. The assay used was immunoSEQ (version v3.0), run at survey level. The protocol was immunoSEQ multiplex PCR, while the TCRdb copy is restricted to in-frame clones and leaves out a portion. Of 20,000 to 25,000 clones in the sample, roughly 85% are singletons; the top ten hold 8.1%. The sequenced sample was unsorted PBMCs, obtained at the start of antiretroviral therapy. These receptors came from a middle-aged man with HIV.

The CDR3 sequence: CASSYTFGQFTGELFF. DNA for the CDR3: TGTGCCAGCAGTTATACCTTTGGACAGTTCACCGGGGAGCTGTTTTTT. This rearrangement joins TRBV6-6 to TRBJ2-2, with D possibly TRBD1 on 6 matching bases. Germline loops: CDR1 MNHNY, CDR2 SVGAGI (reference sequence). V lost 3 bases to trimming and J lost 4 bases, with 15 bases between them. This CDR3 has 16 residues.

CDR3 DNA: TGTGCCAGCAGTTTGTCAGGGCCTCCCTACGAGCAGTACTTC. It yields the protein CASSLSGPPYEQYF. V gene TRBV28 combines with J gene TRBJ2-7; TRBD1 is a possible D gene (5 bases). The V gene lost 3 bases and the J gene lost 2 bases, with 11 bases spanning the gap. Per the germline V gene, CDR1 is MDHEN and CDR2 is SYDVKM. CDR3 length equals 14 residues. Based on the CDR3 plus reference TRBV28 and TRBJ2-7, the full variable domain is DVKVTQSSRYLVKRTGEKVFLECVQDMDHENMFWYRQDPGLGLRLIYFSYDVKMKEKGDIPEGYSVSREKKERFSLILESASTNQTSMYLCASSLSGPPYEQYFGPGTRLTVT.

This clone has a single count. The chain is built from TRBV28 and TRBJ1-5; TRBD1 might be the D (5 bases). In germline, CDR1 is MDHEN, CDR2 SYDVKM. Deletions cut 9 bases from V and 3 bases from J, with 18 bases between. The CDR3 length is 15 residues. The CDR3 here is CASNDPGKLNQPQHF. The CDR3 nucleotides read TGTGCCAGTAACGACCCAGGGAAGCTCAATCAGCCCCAGCATTTT.

The CDR3 protein is CAGPDRGQHETQYF. CDR3 in DNA: TGTGCCGGTCCAGACAGGGGGCAACACGAGACCCAGTACTTC. The J gene is TRBJ2-5, the V gene TRBV19; 10 positions agree with TRBD1. This CDR3 spans 14 amino acids. Germline assignment: CDR1 LNHDA and CDR2 SQIVND (reference sequence). The J segment lost 5 bases and the V segment lost 11 bases, leaving 11 bases of the junction unmatched.

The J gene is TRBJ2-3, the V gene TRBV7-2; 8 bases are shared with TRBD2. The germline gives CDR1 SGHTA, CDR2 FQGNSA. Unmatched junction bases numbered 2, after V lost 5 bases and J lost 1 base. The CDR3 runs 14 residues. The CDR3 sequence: CASSRGGGTDTQYF. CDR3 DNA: TGTGCCAGCAGCCGGGGGGGCGGCACAGATACGCAGTATTTT.

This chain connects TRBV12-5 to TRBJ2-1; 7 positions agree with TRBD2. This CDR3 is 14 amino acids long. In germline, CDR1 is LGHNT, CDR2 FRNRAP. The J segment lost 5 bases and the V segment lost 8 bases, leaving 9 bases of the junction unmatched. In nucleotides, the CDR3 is TGTGCTAGTACACTTGGGGGACTACACAATGAGCAGTTCTTC. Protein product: CASTLGGLHNEQFF.

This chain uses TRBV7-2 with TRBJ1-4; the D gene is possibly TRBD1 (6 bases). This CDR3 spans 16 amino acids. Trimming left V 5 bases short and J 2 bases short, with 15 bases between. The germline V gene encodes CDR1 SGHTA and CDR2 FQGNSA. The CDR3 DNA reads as TGTGCCAGCAGCCTGACGCCGAGGGGGACTAATGAAAAACTGTTTTTT. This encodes CASSLTPRGTNEKLFF.

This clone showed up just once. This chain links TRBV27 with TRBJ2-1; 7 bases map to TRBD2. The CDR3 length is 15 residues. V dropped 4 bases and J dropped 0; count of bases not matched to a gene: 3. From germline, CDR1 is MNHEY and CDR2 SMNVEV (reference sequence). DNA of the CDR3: TGTGCCAGCAGTTACCGCGGGAGCTCCTACAATGAGCAGTTCTTC. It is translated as CASSYRGSSYNEQFF.

CDR3 loop: CASSGQGQREKLFF. CDR3 bases: TGTGCCAGTAGTGGTCAGGGCCAACGGGAAAAACTGTTTTTT. The rearrangement joins TRBV19 to TRBJ1-4; D might be TRBD1 (5 bases). Germline V gives CDR1 LNHDA, CDR2 SQIVND (reference sequence). Trimming stripped 5 bases from V and 8 bases from J, with 15 bases between. The CDR3 loop spans 14 amino acids.

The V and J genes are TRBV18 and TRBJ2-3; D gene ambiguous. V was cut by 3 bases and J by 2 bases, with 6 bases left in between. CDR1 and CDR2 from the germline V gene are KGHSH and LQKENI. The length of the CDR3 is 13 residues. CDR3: CASSPRNTDTQYF. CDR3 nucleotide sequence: TGTGCCAGCTCACCTCGTAACACAGATACGCAGTATTTT. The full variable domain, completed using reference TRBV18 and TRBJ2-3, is NAGVMQNPRHLVRRRGQEARLRCSPMKGHSHVYWYRQLPEEGLKFMVYLQKENIIDESGMPKERFSAEFPKEGPSILRIQQVVRGDSAAYFCASSPRNTDTQYFGPGTRLTVL.

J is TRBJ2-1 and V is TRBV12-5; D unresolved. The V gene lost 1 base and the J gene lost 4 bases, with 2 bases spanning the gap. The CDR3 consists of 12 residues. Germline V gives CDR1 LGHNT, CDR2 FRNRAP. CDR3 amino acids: CASGLGYNEQFF. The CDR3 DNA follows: TGTGCTAGTGGTTTGGGGTACAATGAGCAGTTCTTC.

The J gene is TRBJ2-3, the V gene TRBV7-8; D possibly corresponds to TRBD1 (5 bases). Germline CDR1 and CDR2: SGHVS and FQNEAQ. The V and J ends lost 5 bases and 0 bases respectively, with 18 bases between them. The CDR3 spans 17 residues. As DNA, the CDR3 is TGTGCCAGCAGCCACCTTCAGGGCCCCCGGAGCACAGATACGCAGTATTTT. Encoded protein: CASSHLQGPRSTDTQYF. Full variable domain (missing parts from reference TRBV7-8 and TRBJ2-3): GAGVSQSPRYKVAKRGQDVALRCDPISGHVSLFWYQQALGQGPEFLTYFQNEAQLDKSGLPSDRFFAERPEGSVSTLKIQRTQQEDSAVYLCASSHLQGPRSTDTQYFGPGTRLTVL.

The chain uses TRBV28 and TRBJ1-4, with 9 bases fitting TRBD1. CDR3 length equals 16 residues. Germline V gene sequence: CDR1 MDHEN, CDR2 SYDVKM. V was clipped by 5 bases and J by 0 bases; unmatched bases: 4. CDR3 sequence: CASSPRQGATNEKLFF. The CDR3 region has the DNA TGTGCCAGCAGTCCCCGACAGGGGGCAACTAATGAAAAACTGTTTTTT.

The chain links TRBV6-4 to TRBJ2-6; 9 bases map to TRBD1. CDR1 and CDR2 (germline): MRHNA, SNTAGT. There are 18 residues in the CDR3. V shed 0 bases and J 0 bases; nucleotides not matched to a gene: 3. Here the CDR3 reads CASSDSGQGHSGANVLTF. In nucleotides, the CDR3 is TGTGCCAGCAGTGACTCAGGACAGGGGCACTCTGGGGCCAACGTCCTGACTTTC.

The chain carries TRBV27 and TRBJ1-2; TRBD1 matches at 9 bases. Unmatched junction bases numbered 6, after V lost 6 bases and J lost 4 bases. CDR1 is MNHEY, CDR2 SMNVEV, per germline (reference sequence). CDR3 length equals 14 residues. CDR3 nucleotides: TGTGCCAGCAGATTCGGGACAGGGCGCTATGGCTACACCTTC. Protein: CASRFGTGRYGYTF.

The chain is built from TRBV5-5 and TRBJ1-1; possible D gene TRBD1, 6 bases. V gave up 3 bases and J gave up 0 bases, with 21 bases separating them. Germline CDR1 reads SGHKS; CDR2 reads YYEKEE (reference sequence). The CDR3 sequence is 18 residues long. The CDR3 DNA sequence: TGTGCCAGCAGCTCCCTCCCCTACTCTAGGGGGATGAACACTGAAGCTTTCTTT. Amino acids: CASSSLPYSRGMNTEAFF.

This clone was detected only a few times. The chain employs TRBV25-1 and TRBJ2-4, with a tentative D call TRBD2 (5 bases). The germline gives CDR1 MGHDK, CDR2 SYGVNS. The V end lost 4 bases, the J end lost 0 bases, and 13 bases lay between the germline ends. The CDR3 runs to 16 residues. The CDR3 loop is CASSGTEVLAKNIQYF. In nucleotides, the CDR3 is TGTGCCAGCAGTGGGACGGAGGTTCTAGCCAAAAACATTCAGTACTTC.

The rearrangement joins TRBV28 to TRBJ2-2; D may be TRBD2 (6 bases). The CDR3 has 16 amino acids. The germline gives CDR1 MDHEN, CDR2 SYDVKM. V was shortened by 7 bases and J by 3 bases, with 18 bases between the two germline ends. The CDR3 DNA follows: TGTGCCAGCACCCCTGCGCGGGGTTCGGACACCGGGGAGCTGTTTTTT. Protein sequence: CASTPARGSDTGELFF.

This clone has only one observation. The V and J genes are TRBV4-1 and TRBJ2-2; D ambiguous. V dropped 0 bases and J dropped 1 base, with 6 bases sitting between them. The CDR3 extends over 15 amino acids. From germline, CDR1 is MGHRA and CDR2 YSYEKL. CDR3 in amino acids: CASSQEPQNTGELFF. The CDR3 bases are TGCGCCAGCAGCCAAGAACCCCAGAACACCGGGGAGCTGTTTTTT.

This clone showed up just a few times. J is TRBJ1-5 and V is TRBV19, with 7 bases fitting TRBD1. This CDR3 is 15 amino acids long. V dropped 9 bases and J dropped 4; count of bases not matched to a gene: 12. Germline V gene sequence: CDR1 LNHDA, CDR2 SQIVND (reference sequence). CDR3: CASKTGQTWNQPQHF. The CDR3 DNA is TGTGCCAGCAAGACGGGACAGACGTGGAATCAGCCCCAGCATTTT.

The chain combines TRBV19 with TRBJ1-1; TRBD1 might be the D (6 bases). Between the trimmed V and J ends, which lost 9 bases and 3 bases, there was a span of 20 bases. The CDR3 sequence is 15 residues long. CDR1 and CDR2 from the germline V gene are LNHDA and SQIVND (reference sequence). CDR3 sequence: CASEPGHQRYTEAFF. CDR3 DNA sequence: TGTGCCAGCGAACCGGGACACCAAAGGTACACTGAAGCTTTCTTT.

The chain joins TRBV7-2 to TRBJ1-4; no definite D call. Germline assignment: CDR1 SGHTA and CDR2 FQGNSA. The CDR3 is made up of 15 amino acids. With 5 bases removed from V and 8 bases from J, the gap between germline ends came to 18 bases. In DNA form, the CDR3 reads TGTGCCAGCAGCACACATAAGGGAGGCAACGAAAAACTGTTTTTT. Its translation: CASSTHKGGNEKLFF.

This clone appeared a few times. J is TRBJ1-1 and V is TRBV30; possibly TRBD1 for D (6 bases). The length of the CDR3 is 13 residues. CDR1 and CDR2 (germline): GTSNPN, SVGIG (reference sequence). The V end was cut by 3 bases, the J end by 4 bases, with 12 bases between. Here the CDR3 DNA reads TGTGCCTGGAGATTGACAGGAGGCACTGAAGCTTTCTTT. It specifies CAWRLTGGTEAFF.